This record concerns one T cell receptor (beta chain) sequence. This specimen belongs to a study of blood T cell repertoires in COVID-19. Study details: The United States, Italy and Spain supplied acute and convalescent COVID-19 samples. The cDNA or gDNA used as material had been derived from T cells, B-cell-depleted T cells, or PBMCs.

Original methodology: Reference gene primer amplification yielded estimated nucleated cell counts. Generated by immunoSEQ multiplex PCR, the TCRdb table keeps only in-frame clones and is missing some. For V, J and clone size, that table is used; D and trimming come from the DNA. Among 65,000 or so clones listed, approximately 82% were seen once. This receptor was obtained from a man in his fifties or sixties with acute or convalescent COVID-19. Sequenced input: peripheral blood.

The CDR3 nucleotides are TGTGCCAGCAGTGAAGCTCCCAGAATTTCTTCTGGAAACACCATATATTTT. This translates into CASSEAPRISSGNTIYF. V and J are TRBV6-1 and TRBJ1-3; D call uncertain. Germline V gene lookup returns CDR1 MNHNS and CDR2 SASEGT. V was shortened by 0 bases and J by 1 base, with 13 bases between the two germline ends. There are 17 residues in the CDR3.